This T cell receptor (beta chain) was identified in a study of technical replicates of blood from a few donors. The assay was immunoSEQ multiplex PCR, and TCRdb's table has in-frame clones only and misses some. The table lists some 48,000 clones, 92% of them singletons. Germline values: CDR1 SGHTA, CDR2 FQGNSA. The CDR3 spans 16 residues. Trimming took 3 bases from V and 2 from J; bases not matched to a gene: 4. This TCR derives from a human donor in good health. Some clones in this sample may be carry-over from other donors' samples. The sequenced sample was PBMCs. The rearrangement links TRBV7-2 to TRBJ2-5, with 12 bases matching TRBD2. The CDR3 here is CASSFDGTSGQETQYF. DNA of the CDR3: TGTGCCAGCAGCTTCGATGGGACTAGCGGGCAAGAGACCCAGTACTTC.